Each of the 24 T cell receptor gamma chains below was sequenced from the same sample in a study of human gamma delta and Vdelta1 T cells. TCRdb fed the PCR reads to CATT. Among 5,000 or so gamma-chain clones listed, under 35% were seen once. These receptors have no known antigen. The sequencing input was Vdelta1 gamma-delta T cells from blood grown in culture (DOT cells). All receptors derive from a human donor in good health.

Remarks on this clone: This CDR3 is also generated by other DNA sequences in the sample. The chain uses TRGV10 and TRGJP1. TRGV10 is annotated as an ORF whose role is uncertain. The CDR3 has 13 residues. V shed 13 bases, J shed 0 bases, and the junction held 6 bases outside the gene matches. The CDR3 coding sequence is TGTGCTGGGGTCGATACCACTGGTTGGTTCAAGATATTT. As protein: CAGVDTTGWFKIF.

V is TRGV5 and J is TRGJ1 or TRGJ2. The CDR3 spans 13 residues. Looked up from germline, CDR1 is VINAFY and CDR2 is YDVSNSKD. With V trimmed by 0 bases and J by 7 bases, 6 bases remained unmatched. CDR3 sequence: CATWDRLWYKKLF. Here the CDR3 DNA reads TGTGCCACCTGGGACAGGCTTTGGTATAAGAAACTCTTT.

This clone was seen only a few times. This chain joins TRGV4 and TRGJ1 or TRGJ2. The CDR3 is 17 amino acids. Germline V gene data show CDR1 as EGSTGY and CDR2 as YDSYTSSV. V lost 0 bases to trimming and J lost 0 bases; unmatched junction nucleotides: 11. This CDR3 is CATWDGRNDSNYYKKLF. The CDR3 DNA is TGTGCCACCTGGGATGGGCGGAATGATTCGAATTATTATAAGAAACTCTTT.

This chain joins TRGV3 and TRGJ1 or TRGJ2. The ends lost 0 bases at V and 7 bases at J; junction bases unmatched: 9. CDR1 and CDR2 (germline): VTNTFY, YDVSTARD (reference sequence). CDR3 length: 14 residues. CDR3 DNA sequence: TGTGCCACCTGGGACAGGCTAAGAGACTATAAGAAACTCTTT. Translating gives CATWDRLRDYKKLF.

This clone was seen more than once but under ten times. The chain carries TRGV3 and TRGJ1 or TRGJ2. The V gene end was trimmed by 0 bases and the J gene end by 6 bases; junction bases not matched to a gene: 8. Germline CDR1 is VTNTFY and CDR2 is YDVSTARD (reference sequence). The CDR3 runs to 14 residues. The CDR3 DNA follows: TGTGCCACCTGGGACAGGGCCGTTGGTTATAAGAAACTCTTT. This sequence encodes CATWDRAVGYKKLF.

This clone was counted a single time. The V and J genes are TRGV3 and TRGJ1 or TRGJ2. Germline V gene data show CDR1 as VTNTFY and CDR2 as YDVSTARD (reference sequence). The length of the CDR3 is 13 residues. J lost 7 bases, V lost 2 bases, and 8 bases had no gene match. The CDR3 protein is CATWDKRGYKKLF. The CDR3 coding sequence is TGTGCCACCTGGGACAAACGAGGATATAAGAAACTCTTT.

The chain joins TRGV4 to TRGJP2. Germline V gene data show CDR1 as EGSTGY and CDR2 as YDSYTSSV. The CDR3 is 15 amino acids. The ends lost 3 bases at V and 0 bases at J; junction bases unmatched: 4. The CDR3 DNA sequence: TGTGCCACCTGGGATCGGTATAGTAGTGATTGGATCAAGACGTTT. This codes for CATWDRYSSDWIKTF.

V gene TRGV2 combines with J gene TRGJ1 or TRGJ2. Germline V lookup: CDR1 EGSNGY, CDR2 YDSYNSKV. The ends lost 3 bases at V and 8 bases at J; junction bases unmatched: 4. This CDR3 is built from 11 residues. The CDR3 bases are TGTGCCACCTGGGACCCACATAAGAAACTCTTT. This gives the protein CATWDPHKKLF.

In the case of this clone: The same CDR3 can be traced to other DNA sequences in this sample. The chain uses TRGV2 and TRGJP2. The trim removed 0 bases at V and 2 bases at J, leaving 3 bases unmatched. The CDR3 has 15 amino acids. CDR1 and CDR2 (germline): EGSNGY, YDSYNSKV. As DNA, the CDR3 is TGTGCCACCTGGGACGGGCAGAGTAGTGATTGGATCAAGACGTTT. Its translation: CATWDGQSSDWIKTF.

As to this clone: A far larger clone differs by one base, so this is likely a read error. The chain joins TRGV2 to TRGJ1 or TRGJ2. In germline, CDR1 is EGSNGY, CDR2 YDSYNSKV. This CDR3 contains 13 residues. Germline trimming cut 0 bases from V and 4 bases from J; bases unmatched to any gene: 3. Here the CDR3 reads CATWDGKYYKKLF. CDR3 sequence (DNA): TGTGCCACCTGGGACGGGAAATATTATAAGAAACTCTTT.

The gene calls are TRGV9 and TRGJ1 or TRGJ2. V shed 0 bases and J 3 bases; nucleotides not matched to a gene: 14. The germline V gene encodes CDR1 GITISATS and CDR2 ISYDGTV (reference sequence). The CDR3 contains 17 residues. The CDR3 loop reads CALWEVRLKESYYKKLF. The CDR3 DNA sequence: TGTGCCTTGTGGGAGGTGCGGCTAAAAGAAAGTTATTATAAGAAACTCTTT.

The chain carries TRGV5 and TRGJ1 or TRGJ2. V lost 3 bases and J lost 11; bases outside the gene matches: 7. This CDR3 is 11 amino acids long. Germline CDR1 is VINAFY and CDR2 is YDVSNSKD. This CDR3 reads CATWDQEEKLF. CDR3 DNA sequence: TGTGCCACCTGGGACCAGGAGGAGAAACTCTTT.

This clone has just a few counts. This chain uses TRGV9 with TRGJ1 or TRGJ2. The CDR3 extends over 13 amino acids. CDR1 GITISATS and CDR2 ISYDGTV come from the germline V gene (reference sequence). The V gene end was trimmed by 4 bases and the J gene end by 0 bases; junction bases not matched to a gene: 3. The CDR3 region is CALWDQNYYKKLF. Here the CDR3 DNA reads TGTGCCTTGTGGGATCAGAATTATTATAAGAAACTCTTT.

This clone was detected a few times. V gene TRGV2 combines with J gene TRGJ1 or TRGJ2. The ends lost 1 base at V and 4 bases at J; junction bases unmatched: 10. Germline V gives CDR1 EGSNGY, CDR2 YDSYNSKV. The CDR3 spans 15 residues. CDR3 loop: CATWDGPGRYYKKLF. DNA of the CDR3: TGTGCCACCTGGGACGGCCCCGGCAGATATTATAAGAAACTCTTT.

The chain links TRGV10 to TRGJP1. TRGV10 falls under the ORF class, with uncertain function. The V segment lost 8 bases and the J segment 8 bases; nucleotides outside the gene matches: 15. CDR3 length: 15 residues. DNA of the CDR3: TGTGCTGCGTGGGATGGTTACAAAGGGGGTTGGTTCAAGATATTT. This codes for CAAWDGYKGGWFKIF.

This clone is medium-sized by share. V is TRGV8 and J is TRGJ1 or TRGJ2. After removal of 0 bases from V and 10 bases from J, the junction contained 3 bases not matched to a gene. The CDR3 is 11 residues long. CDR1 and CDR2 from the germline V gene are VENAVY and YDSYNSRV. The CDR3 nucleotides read TGTGCCACCTGGGATAGGGTAAAGAAACTCTTT. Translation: CATWDRVKKLF.

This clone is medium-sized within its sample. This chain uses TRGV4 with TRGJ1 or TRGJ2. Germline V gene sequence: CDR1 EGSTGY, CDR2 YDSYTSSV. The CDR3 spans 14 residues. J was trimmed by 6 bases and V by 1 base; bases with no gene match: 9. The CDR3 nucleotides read TGTGCCACCTGGGATGGCGGGTTCGGTTATAAGAAACTCTTT. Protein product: CATWDGGFGYKKLF.

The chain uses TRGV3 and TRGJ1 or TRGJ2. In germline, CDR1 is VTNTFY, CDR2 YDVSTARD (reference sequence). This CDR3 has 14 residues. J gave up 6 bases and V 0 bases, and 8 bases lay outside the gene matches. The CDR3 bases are TGTGCCACCTGGGACAGGCCCCGTAGTTATAAGAAACTCTTT. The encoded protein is CATWDRPRSYKKLF.

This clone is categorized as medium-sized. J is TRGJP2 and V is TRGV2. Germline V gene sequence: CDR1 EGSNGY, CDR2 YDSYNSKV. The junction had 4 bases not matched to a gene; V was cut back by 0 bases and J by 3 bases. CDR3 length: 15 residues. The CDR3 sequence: CATWDGPCSDWIKTF. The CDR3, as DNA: TGTGCCACCTGGGACGGGCCTTGTAGTGATTGGATCAAGACGTTT.

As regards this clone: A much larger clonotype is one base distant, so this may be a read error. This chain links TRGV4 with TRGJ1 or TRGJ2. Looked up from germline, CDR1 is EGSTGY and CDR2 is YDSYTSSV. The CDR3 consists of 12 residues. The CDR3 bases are TGTGCCGCCTGGGATACTTATTATAAGAAACTCTTT. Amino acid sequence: CAAWDTYYKKLF.

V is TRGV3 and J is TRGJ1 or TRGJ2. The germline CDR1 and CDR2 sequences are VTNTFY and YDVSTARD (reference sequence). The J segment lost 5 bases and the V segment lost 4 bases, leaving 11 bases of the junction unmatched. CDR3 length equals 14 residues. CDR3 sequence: CATWDGPRDYKKLF. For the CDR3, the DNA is TGTGCCACCTGGGATGGGCCGCGCGATTATAAGAAACTCTTT.

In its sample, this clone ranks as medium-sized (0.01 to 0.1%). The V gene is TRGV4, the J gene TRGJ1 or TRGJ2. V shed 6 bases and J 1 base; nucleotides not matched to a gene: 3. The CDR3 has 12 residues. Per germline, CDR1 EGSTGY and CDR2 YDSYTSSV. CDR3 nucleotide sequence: TGTGCCACCTGGCCTAATTATTATAAGAAACTCTTT. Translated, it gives CATWPNYYKKLF.

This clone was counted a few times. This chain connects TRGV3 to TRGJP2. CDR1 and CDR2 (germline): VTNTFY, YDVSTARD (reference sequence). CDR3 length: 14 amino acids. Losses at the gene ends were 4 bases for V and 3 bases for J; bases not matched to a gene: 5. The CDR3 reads CATWERRSDWIKTF. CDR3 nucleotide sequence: TGTGCCACCTGGGAAAGGCGTAGTGATTGGATCAAGACGTTT.

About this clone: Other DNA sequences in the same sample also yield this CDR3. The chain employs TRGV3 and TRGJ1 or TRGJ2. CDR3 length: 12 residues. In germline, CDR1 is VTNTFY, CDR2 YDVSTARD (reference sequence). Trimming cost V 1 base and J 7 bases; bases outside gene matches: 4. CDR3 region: CATWDRGYKKLF. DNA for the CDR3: TGTGCCACCTGGGACAGAGGATATAAGAAACTCTTT.